This TCR beta chain is from a study of shared clonotypes between healthy human individuals. Points on this clone: Its antigen is unidentified.

In CD8 memory, CD45RO+ cells were put together with CCR7-negative CD45RA+ TemRA cells. This table comes from immunoSEQ multiplex PCR, and its TCRdb copy is limited to in-frame clones, with some not included. The table includes 400,000 or so clones, around 96% detected once. Per the germline V gene, CDR1 is GTSNPN and CDR2 is SVGIG (reference sequence). This CDR3 has 14 residues. V was shortened by 0 bases and J by 1 base, with 9 bases between the two germline ends. The study, taken as a whole, reports: Naive CD4 clonotypes overlapped across a handful of donors at roughly 5.1%.

This chain links TRBV30 with TRBJ1-2; tentative D call: TRBD1 (6 bases). This TCR was recovered from a young man in good health. Source material: memory CD8+ T cells sorted from blood. Subset here: CD45RO+ cells pooled with CCR7-negative TemRA cells. The CDR3 DNA follows: TGTGCCTGGAGTGTACGAGGGGGTAACTATGGCTACACCTTC. Protein product: CAWSVRGGNYGYTF.